These 23 T cell receptor beta chains were all obtained from the same sample, sequenced in a study of blood T cell repertoires in COVID-19. Clones were sequenced by immunoSEQ multiplex PCR, and TCRdb holds only the in-frame ones, with some missing. The sample includes about 150,000 clones, roughly 75% seen only once; the top ten take 5% to 6.5%. Source material: PBMCs or T cells enriched from blood (not recorded which). The receptors were gathered from a woman aged 45-60 years who had recovered from COVID-19.

The chain is built from TRBV28 and TRBJ2-5, with 9 bases identical to TRBD1. Trimming removed 4 bases from V and 4 bases from J; junction bases left unmatched: 7. Germline-derived CDR1 and CDR2 are MDHEN and SYDVKM. There are 15 residues in the CDR3. The DNA of the CDR3 is TGTGCCAGCAGTTCTCCGGGACAGGGTCGAGAGACCCAGTACTTC. Translating gives CASSSPGQGRETQYF. The whole variable domain, remainder taken from reference TRBV28 and TRBJ2-5, is DVKVTQSSRYLVKRTGEKVFLECVQDMDHENMFWYRQDPGLGLRLIYFSYDVKMKEKGDIPEGYSVSREKKERFSLILESASTNQTSMYLCASSSPGQGRETQYFGPGTRLLVL.

The V gene is TRBV30, the J gene TRBJ1-2; 7 bases match TRBD1. The J segment lost 7 bases and the V segment lost 2 bases, leaving 10 bases of the junction unmatched. This CDR3 has 14 amino acids. Germline CDR1 is GTSNPN and CDR2 is SVGIG (reference sequence). The CDR3 region is CAWSRSGRGIGYTF. CDR3 in DNA: TGTGCCTGGAGTAGGTCTGGCAGGGGGATTGGCTACACCTTC. The full variable domain, completed using reference TRBV30 and TRBJ1-2, is SQTIHQWPATLVQPVGSPLSLECTVEGTSNPNLYWYRQAAGRGLQLLFYSVGIGQISSEVPQNLSASRPQDRQFILSSKKLLLSDSGFYLCAWSRSGRGIGYTFGSGTRLTVV.

This chain joins TRBV18 and TRBJ1-5; D not certain. V gave up 0 bases and J gave up 6 bases, with 12 bases separating them. CDR3 length: 15 residues. The germline V gene encodes CDR1 KGHSH and CDR2 LQKENI. CDR3 residues: CASSPPSGIGQPQHF. The CDR3 bases are TGTGCCAGCTCACCACCATCAGGAATTGGTCAGCCCCAGCATTTT.

The chain joins TRBV5-4 to TRBJ1-1, with D perhaps TRBD1 (5 bases). CDR1 and CDR2 from the germline V gene are SGHNT and YYREEE (reference sequence). V lost 5 bases and J lost 1, with 21 bases in between. CDR3 length equals 17 residues. CDR3 residues: CASSDLGWDGGNTEAFF. CDR3 DNA sequence: TGTGCCAGCAGTGATTTGGGGTGGGACGGGGGGAACACTGAAGCTTTCTTT.

This clone has more than one count but fewer than ten. This chain links TRBV2 with TRBJ1-1, with 7 bases that match TRBD1. This CDR3 spans 14 amino acids. The V and J ends lost 6 bases and 0 bases, in that order; junction bases with no gene match: 4. The germline V gene encodes CDR1 SNHLY and CDR2 FYNNEI. In DNA form, the CDR3 reads TGTGCCAGCAGCCCGACAGGGATGAACACTGAAGCTTTCTTT. Translated: CASSPTGMNTEAFF.

The chain employs TRBV9 and TRBJ1-2; D might be TRBD1 (6 bases). The V end lost 2 bases, the J end lost 2 bases, and 19 bases lay between the germline ends. Germline assignment: CDR1 SGDLS and CDR2 YYNGEE. The CDR3 length is 17 residues. The DNA of the CDR3 is TGTGCCAGCAGCGTGCAGGGGCGAGGGGGACTAAACTATGGCTACACCTTC. It encodes CASSVQGRGGLNYGYTF.

This clone was seen a single time. The genes are TRBV24-1 and TRBJ2-2, with 8 bases lining up with TRBD1. The CDR3 totals 15 residues. CDR1 is KGHDR, CDR2 SFDVKD, per germline. The V gene end was trimmed by 12 bases and the J gene end by 0 bases; junction bases not matched to a gene: 8. CDR3 sequence: CAASGQAPNTGELFF. CDR3 sequence (DNA): TGTGCCGCGTCGGGACAGGCACCGAACACCGGGGAGCTGTTTTTT.

CDR3 nucleotides: TGTGCCAGCAGTTTCATCAACGGACAGGGAGGTGGCTACACCTTC. Its translation: CASSFINGQGGGYTF. The genes are TRBV27 and TRBJ1-2, with TRBD1 identical over 8 bases. V dropped 3 bases and J dropped 7; count of bases not matched to a gene: 10. Germline-derived CDR1 and CDR2 are MNHEY and SMNVEV (reference sequence). There are 15 residues in the CDR3.

This chain uses TRBV11-2 with TRBJ1-3; D call uncertain. The V end was cut by 6 bases, the J end by 4 bases, with 13 bases between. CDR1 and CDR2 from the germline V gene are SGHAT and FQNNGV. CDR3 length: 14 amino acids. The CDR3 spells CASSRTELGNTIYF. In nucleotides, the CDR3 is TGTGCCAGCAGTCGAACCGAGTTGGGAAACACCATATATTTT.

The chain employs TRBV18 and TRBJ1-1; TRBD1 might be the D (6 bases). This CDR3 has 17 amino acids. With 1 base removed from V and 2 bases from J, the gap between germline ends came to 17 bases. Germline loops: CDR1 KGHSH, CDR2 LQKENI. DNA for the CDR3: TGTGCCAGCTCACCACTCCTCCAGGGGTCGGGCAACACTGAAGCTTTCTTT. Amino acids: CASSPLLQGSGNTEAFF.

This clone appeared many times. The genes are TRBV10-2 and TRBJ1-1; tentative D call: TRBD1 (6 bases). CDR1 and CDR2 from the germline V gene are WSHSY and SAAADI. The CDR3 covers 14 residues. The V end was cut by 2 bases, the J end by 4 bases, with 11 bases between. For the CDR3, the DNA is TGCGCCAGCAGTGAGGGGGGGGCCGGCACTGAAGCTTTCTTT. Its translation is CASSEGGAGTEAFF.

The chain couples TRBV10-2 to TRBJ2-5; possibly TRBD1 for D (6 bases). V was pared by 3 bases and J by 5 bases, with 10 bases between. The germline gives CDR1 WSHSY, CDR2 SAAADI. The CDR3 runs to 13 residues. The CDR3 loop reads CASSEVGAETQYF. The CDR3, as DNA: TGCGCCAGCAGTGAAGTGGGGGCGGAGACCCAGTACTTC.

This clone was seen a handful of times. The rearrangement joins TRBV7-3 to TRBJ2-2, with a weak D call TRBD1 (6 bases). The V end was cut by 5 bases, the J end by 2 bases, with 12 bases between. Germline V CDR1 and CDR2: SGHTA, FQGTGA. This CDR3 has 15 residues. As DNA, the CDR3 is TGTGCCAGCAGCCTTAACAGGGATAACACCGGGGAGCTGTTTTTT. It specifies CASSLNRDNTGELFF.

The chain employs TRBV11-3 and TRBJ2-3; 9 nucleotides align to TRBD2. The CDR3 runs 15 residues. Germline-derived CDR1 and CDR2 are SGHNT and YENEEA. The V and J ends lost 5 bases and 6 bases, in that order; junction bases with no gene match: 9. The CDR3 DNA follows: TGTGCCAGCAGCCTGGGGGCGGGGGGGCTGGATACGCAGTATTTT. Its translation is CASSLGAGGLDTQYF.

This sequence joins TRBV5-1 and TRBJ2-7; no clear D gene. The germline CDR1 and CDR2 sequences are SGHRS and YFSETQ. V lost 6 bases to trimming and J lost 6 bases, with 19 bases between them. This CDR3 is 14 amino acids long. CDR3 in amino acids: CASKLGLGVGEQYV. CDR3 nucleotides: TGCGCCAGCAAGTTGGGCCTGGGTGTAGGCGAGCAGTACGTC.

The gene calls are TRBV27 and TRBJ1-4, with D unresolved. The CDR3 loop spans 13 amino acids. Between the trimmed V and J ends, which lost 1 base and 8 bases, there was a span of 8 bases. Looked up from germline, CDR1 is MNHEY and CDR2 is SMNVEV (reference sequence). CDR3 loop: CASSLWGGEKLFF. CDR3 nucleotides: TGTGCCAGCAGTTTATGGGGAGGAGAAAAACTGTTTTTT.

The chain links TRBV5-1 to TRBJ1-6; 7 bases align to TRBD1. V was pared by 4 bases and J by 7 bases, with 5 bases of the junction left unmatched. This CDR3 is built from 14 residues. CDR1 is SGHRS and CDR2 is YFSETQ in the germline V gene. The DNA of the CDR3 is TGCGCCAGCAGCGGGGACAGTAGGAATTCACCCCTCCACTTT. Residues: CASSGDSRNSPLHF.

Here the CDR3 DNA reads TGTGCCAGTACCACGACAGGGGCTAGTGGAAACACCATATATTTT. It is translated as CASTTTGASGNTIYF. V gene TRBV19 combines with J gene TRBJ1-3; 8 bases match TRBD1. The CDR3 sequence is 15 residues long. The ends lost 7 bases at V and 3 bases at J; junction bases unmatched: 8. Germline CDR1 and CDR2: LNHDA and SQIVND (reference sequence).

The chain combines TRBV6-4 with TRBJ1-5; 11 bases map to TRBD1. The CDR3 consists of 23 residues. After removal of 0 bases from V and 1 base from J, the junction contained 20 bases not matched to a gene. Per the germline V gene, CDR1 is MRHNA and CDR2 is SNTAGT. The CDR3 loop reads CASSDSSRNGRTGGFRSNQPQHF. CDR3 nucleotide sequence: TGTGCCAGCAGTGACTCGAGTAGGAACGGGCGGACAGGGGGCTTTCGAAGCAATCAGCCCCAGCATTTT.

V gene TRBV11-2 combines with J gene TRBJ1-2; 7 bases fit TRBD1. The CDR3 has 14 residues. The germline gives CDR1 SGHAT, CDR2 FQNNGV. Trimming cost V 4 bases and J 4 bases; bases outside gene matches: 6. CDR3 DNA: TGTGCCAGCAGCTGGGCTAGACAGGGCTATGGCTACACCTTC. Translation: CASSWARQGYGYTF.

This CDR3 is CASSLWLSGNTIYF. Written as DNA, the CDR3 is TGTGCCAGCAGCTTGTGGCTCTCTGGAAACACCATATATTTT. The chain employs TRBV5-5 and TRBJ1-3; D gene unclear. The V and J ends lost 1 base and 0 bases respectively, with 5 bases between them. Germline V gene lookup returns CDR1 SGHKS and CDR2 YYEKEE (reference sequence). This CDR3 has 14 amino acids.

The genes are TRBV28 and TRBJ1-2; 8 nucleotides align to TRBD1. The length of the CDR3 is 13 residues. V lost 10 bases to trimming and J lost 4 bases; unmatched junction nucleotides: 8. Germline assignment: CDR1 MDHEN and CDR2 SYDVKM. CDR3 sequence reads: CATGQGSPYGYTF. The CDR3 DNA reads TGTGCCACCGGACAGGGTTCGCCCTATGGCTACACCTTC.

This clone was seen only a few times. This chain joins TRBV21-1 and TRBJ2-3; the table gives TRBD1 as D, unverified against the DNA. TRBV21-1 is assigned pseudogene status. This CDR3 contains 13 residues. DNA for the CDR3: TGTGCCAGCACCCAGGGATCGCCAGATACGCAGTATTTT. Translating gives CASTQGSPDTQYF.